This T cell receptor (beta chain) comes out of a study of T cells in Graves' hyperthyroidism and ophthalmopathy. The wider study: Peripheral blood specimens were obtained at initial diagnosis, prior to any treatment. Whole-study results and caveats: Researchers found most expanded thyroid clonotypes above 0.001 in blood as well.

TCR beta CDR3 regions were amplified from RNA transcripts. The HTBI primer set was used in a first-round RT-PCR of the TCR CDR3. Each CDR3 protein gets one entry after TCRdb re-called the multiplex PCR reads with MiXCR. The table records around 690,000 distinct CDR3 sequences, roughly a sixth of them present only once. This clonotype was seen at least ten times. Antigen specificity is unknown. J gave up 4 bases and V 6 bases, and 4 bases lay outside the gene matches. In germline, CDR1 is KGHSH, CDR2 LQKENI. The CDR3 runs to 13 residues. The source of this sequence is a man in his fifties with Graves' hyperthyroidism. Sequenced sample: blood. The chain joins TRBV18 to TRBJ2-3; 7 nucleotides align to TRBD1. This CDR3 reads CASSATGADTQYF. In nucleotides, the CDR3 is TGTGCCAGCTCGGCAACAGGGGCAGATACGCAGTATTTT.